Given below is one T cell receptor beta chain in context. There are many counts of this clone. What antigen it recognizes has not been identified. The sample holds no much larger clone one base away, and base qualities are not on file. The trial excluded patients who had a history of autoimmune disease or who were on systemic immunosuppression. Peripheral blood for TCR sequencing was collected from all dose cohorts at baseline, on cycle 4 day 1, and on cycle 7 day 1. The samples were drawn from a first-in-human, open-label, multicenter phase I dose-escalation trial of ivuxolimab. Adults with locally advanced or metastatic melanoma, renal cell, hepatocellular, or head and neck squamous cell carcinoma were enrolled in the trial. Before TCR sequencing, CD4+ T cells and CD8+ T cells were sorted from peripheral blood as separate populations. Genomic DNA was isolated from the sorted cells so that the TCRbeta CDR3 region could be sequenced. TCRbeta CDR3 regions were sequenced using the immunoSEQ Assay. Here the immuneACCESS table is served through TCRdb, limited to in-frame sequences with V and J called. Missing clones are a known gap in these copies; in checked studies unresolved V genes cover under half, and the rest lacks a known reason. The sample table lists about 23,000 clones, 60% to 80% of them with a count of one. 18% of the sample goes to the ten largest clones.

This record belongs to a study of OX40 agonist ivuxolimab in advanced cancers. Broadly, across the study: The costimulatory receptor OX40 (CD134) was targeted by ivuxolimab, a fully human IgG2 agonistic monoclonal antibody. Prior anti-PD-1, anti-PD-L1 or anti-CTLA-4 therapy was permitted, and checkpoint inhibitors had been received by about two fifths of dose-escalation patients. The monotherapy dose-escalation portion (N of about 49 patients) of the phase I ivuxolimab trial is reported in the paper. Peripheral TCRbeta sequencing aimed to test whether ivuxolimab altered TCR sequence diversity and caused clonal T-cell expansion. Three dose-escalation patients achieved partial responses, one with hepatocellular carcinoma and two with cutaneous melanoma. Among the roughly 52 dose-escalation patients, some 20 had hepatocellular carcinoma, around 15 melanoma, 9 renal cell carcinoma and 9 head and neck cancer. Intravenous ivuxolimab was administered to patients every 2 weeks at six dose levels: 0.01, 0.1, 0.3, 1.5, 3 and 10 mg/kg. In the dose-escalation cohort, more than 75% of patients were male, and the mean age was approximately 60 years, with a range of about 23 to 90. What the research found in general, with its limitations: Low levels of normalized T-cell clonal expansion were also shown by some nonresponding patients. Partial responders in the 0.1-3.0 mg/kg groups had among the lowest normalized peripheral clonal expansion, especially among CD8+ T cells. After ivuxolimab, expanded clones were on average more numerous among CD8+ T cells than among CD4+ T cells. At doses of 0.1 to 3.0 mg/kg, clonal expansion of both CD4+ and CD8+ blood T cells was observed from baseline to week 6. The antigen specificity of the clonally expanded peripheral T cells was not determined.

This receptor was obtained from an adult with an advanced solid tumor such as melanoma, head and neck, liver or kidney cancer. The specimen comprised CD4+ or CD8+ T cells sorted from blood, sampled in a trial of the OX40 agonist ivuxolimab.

In nucleotide form, the sequence is TGTGCCTGGAGACCGCGCGGGGCCTCCTATAATTCACCCCTCCACTTT. This encodes CAWRPRGASYNSPLHF. The rearranged segments are TRBV30 and TRBJ1-6, with a weak D call of TRBD1 (5 bases match). CDR1 is given as GTSNPN and CDR2 as SVGIG, both from the germline V gene (reference sequence). The germline ends are 12 bases apart after V is trimmed by 3 bases and J by 0 bases. The CDR3 measures 16 amino acids from cysteine to phenylalanine. The sequence is cut down to CDR3 DNA, 48 bases in frame from base 1.